These T cell receptor beta chains were read from a single sample in a study of OX40 agonist ivuxolimab in advanced cancers. TCRdb's table, derived via immunoSEQ multiplex PCR, lists solely in-frame clones and lacks some. The data show roughly 75,000 clones, with around nine tenths seen just once and over 10% held by the top ten. This specimen was CD4+ or CD8+ T cells sorted from blood, taken in a trial of the OX40 agonist ivuxolimab. These receptors originate from an adult with an advanced solid tumor such as melanoma, head and neck, liver or kidney cancer. CDR3s include the opening cysteine and the closing phenylalanine or tryptophan. The D gene is left open where the match is weak. A row's size may be missing; if present it is once, few, many or a size class.

TRBV7-7,TRBD2,TRBJ2-5,-,16,TGTGCTAGCAGCAGGACTAGCGGGAGTCTGGGAGAGACCCAGTACTTC,CASSRTSGSLGETQYF
TRBV27,-,TRBJ2-5,-,16,TGTGCCAGCAGTTTATTGGCGGGGCCGTACCAAGAGACCCAGTACTTC,CASSLLAGPYQETQYF
TRBV7-2,-,TRBJ1-4,-,15,TGTGCCAGCAGCTCTCAGGGGCTAGGTCGTGAAAAACTGTTTTTT,CASSSQGLGREKLFF
TRBV11-3,TRBD2,TRBJ2-1,-,16,TGTGCCAGCAGCACCCCTAGCGGGATCAACAAGAGGGAGCAGTTCTTC,CASSTPSGINKREQFF
TRBV18,-,TRBJ1-2,few,15,TGTGCCAGCTCACCTCGACAGGATCTAGGCTATGGCTACACCTTC,CASSPRQDLGYGYTF
TRBV11-2,-,TRBJ2-7,-,16,TGTGCCAGCAGCTTATTGGACTACAGTTTGCCGTACGAGCAGTACTTC,CASSLLDYSLPYEQYF
TRBV14,-,TRBJ2-7,-,12,TGTGCCAGCAGCCAAGTTTACGACGAGCAGTACTTC,CASSQVYDEQYF
TRBV10-3,-,TRBJ1-2,-,13,TGTGCCATCGGAGGGGCAGGGAACTATGGCTACACCTTC,CAIGGAGNYGYTF
TRBV5-1,-,TRBJ2-7,-,15,TGCGCCAGCAAGAAATTACCGGGACAATCCTACGAGCAGTACTTC,CASKKLPGQSYEQYF
TRBV2,-,TRBJ2-7,-,13,TGTGCCAGCAGTGCCGGGGGCATATACGAGCAGTACTTC,CASSAGGIYEQYF
TRBV2,-,TRBJ2-3,-,15,TGTGCCAGCAGTGGGTTGGAGAGACGCACAGATACGCAGTATTTT,CASSGLERRTDTQYF
TRBV29-1,-,TRBJ1-4,-,11,TGCAGCGTTGCCAGTAATGAAAAACTGTTTTTT,CSVASNEKLFF
TRBV27,-,TRBJ2-7,-,16,TGTGCCAGCAGTCCCCATTGGGTGAGCGGGTCCTACGAGCAGTACTTC,CASSPHWVSGSYEQYF
TRBV18,-,TRBJ2-1,-,15,TGTGCCAGCTCACCACCGGGCGGCCTATACAATGAGCAGTTCTTC,CASSPPGGLYNEQFF
TRBV27,-,TRBJ2-3,once,11,TGTGCCAGCAGTTTCGGGGATACGCAGTATTTT,CASSFGDTQYF
TRBV29-1,TRBD1,TRBJ2-1,-,14,TGCAGCGTGAGCGACAGGGGGGGCTACAATGAGCAGTTCTTC,CSVSDRGGYNEQFF
TRBV28,TRBD1,TRBJ1-5,-,15,TGTGCCAGCAGTTTGGGACAGGGGGAGAATCAGCCCCAGCATTTT,CASSLGQGENQPQHF
TRBV15,TRBD1,TRBJ2-1,-,17,TGTGCCACCAGCTTCGACAGGGGGCGCATGGGGTACAATGAGCAGTTCTTC,CATSFDRGRMGYNEQFF
TRBV19,TRBD1,TRBJ1-6,-,14,TGTGCCAGTAGTATCGGGACAGGGGTTTCACCCCTCCACTTT,CASSIGTGVSPLHF
TRBV15,TRBD1,TRBJ1-5,-,16,TGTGCCACCAGCAGAGCCGGGACAGGAGGCAATCAGCCCCAGCATTTT,CATSRAGTGGNQPQHF
TRBV10-2,-,TRBJ2-7,once,14,TGCGCCAGCAGGAATCTCGGGCCGATCTACGAGCAGTACTTC,CASRNLGPIYEQYF
TRBV27,TRBD1,TRBJ1-1,-,14,TGTGCCAGCAGTGCGGGACAGCTGAACACTGAAGCTTTCTTT,CASSAGQLNTEAFF
TRBV7-2,-,TRBJ1-5,-,13,TGTGCCAGCAGCTTAACCGGGGATCAGCCCCAGCATTTT,CASSLTGDQPQHF
TRBV6-4,TRBD2,TRBJ2-2,-,15,TGTGCCAGCAGTGAGAGCGGGAAGGACACCGGGGAGCTGTTTTTT,CASSESGKDTGELFF
TRBV9,TRBD1,TRBJ1-6,-,17,TGTGCCAGCAGCGGACGAGACAGGGACTCCTATAATTCACCCCTCCACTTT,CASSGRDRDSYNSPLHF
TRBV6-4,TRBD1,TRBJ2-5,-,13,TGTGCCAGCAGTGACGGGGACAGGGAGACCCAGTACTTC,CASSDGDRETQYF
TRBV30,TRBD1,TRBJ2-7,-,14,TGTGCCTGGGCCCCGGGACAGGGGACCTACGAGCAGTACTTC,CAWAPGQGTYEQYF
TRBV28,-,TRBJ2-1,-,14,TGTGCCAGCAGTTTCGTCGACAACTACAATGAGCAGTTCTTC,CASSFVDNYNEQFF
TRBV11-3,TRBD1,TRBJ1-1,-,13,TGTGCCAGCAGCACGCAGGGGGACACTGAAGCTTTCTTT,CASSTQGDTEAFF
TRBV11-3,-,TRBJ1-1,-,14,TGTGCCAGCAGCTGGACTGGGTCAGAAGGTGAAGCTTTCTTT,CASSWTGSEGEAFF
TRBV11-2,TRBD1,TRBJ2-7,once,14,TGTGCCAGCAGCAAGGGACAGGGGTGGTACGAGCAGTACTTC,CASSKGQGWYEQYF
TRBV7-3,-,TRBJ1-1,-,13,TGTGCCAGCAGCTTAGGAGCATACACTGAAGCTTTCTTT,CASSLGAYTEAFF
TRBV30,-,TRBJ2-3,-,14,TGTGCCTGGAGTGTGGGACCGTGGACAGATACGCAGTATTTT,CAWSVGPWTDTQYF
TRBV25-1,TRBD1,TRBJ1-1,-,16,TGTGCCAGCAGTGAATTGGCCAGGGGGCCGGACACTGAAGCTTTCTTT,CASSELARGPDTEAFF
TRBV7-9,-,TRBJ2-5,-,16,TGTGCCAGCAGCTTACGTGCGGGACTCCTACAAGAGACCCAGTACTTC,CASSLRAGLLQETQYF
TRBV5-1,TRBD2,TRBJ2-7,-,14,TGCGCCAGCAGCGTAGCGGGAGGATCCTACGAGCAGTACTTC,CASSVAGGSYEQYF
TRBV6-5,-,TRBJ1-3,-,14,TGTGCCAGCAGTTACGAAGCTCCTGGAAACACCATATATTTT,CASSYEAPGNTIYF
TRBV5-1,-,TRBJ2-7,-,15,TGCGCCAGCAGCTTGGGGGGGCTGGGACCCTACGAGCAGTACTTC,CASSLGGLGPYEQYF
TRBV7-3,TRBD2,TRBJ2-3,-,18,TGTGCCAGCAGCTTAGCAAAATATAGCGGGAGGAGCACAGATACGCAGTATTTT,CASSLAKYSGRSTDTQYF
TRBV12-5,-,TRBJ2-3,-,13,TGTGCTAGTGGTTTGGGGACCCGGGATACGCAGTATTTT,CASGLGTRDTQYF
TRBV6-5,-,TRBJ1-1,-,14,TGTGCCAGCAGCCGTTCCTCCATGAACACTGAAGCTTTCTTT,CASSRSSMNTEAFF
TRBV27,-,TRBJ1-1,-,13,TGTGCCAGCAGTTCAGGGATGAACACTGAAGCTTTCTTT,CASSSGMNTEAFF
TRBV7-6,-,TRBJ2-5,-,16,TGTGCCAGCAGCCGCGGTGGGGCAGCCAGAGGAGAGACCCAGTACTTC,CASSRGGAARGETQYF
TRBV5-1,TRBD1,TRBJ1-4,-,14,TGCGCCAGCAGCTTGGACAGGGGTGACGAAAAACTGTTTTTT,CASSLDRGDEKLFF
TRBV27,-,TRBJ2-3,large,14,TGTGCCAGCAGTTTGGTCGGAAGCACAGATACGCAGTATTTT,CASSLVGSTDTQYF
TRBV6-1,-,TRBJ2-2,few,13,TGTGCCAGCACTCTAGATCAGACCGGGGAGCTGTTTTTT,CASTLDQTGELFF
TRBV30,TRBD2,TRBJ2-1,-,14,TGTGCCTGGAGTGTAGGAGTAGCGGGCGATGAGCAGTTCTTC,CAWSVGVAGDEQFF
TRBV2,TRBD1,TRBJ2-2,-,15,TGTGCCAGCAGACCGACAGGGGGTAACACCGGGGAGCTGTTTTTT,CASRPTGGNTGELFF
TRBV7-6,-,TRBJ2-1,-,13,TGTGCCAGCAGCTTAGTCGTGGCGAATGAGCAGTTCTTC,CASSLVVANEQFF
TRBV5-1,-,TRBJ2-4,-,15,TGCGCCAGCAGCTTGGGTGGGGGGCTCACCGACATTCAGTACTTC,CASSLGGGLTDIQYF
TRBV2,-,TRBJ1-1,-,13,TGTGCCAGCAGTGAATGGATGAACACTGAAGCTTTCTTT,CASSEWMNTEAFF
TRBV7-6,TRBD1,TRBJ2-7,few,15,TGTGCCAGCAGCCCCCCCCGGGACAGGGGGCTTGTGCAGTACTTC,CASSPPRDRGLVQYF
TRBV21-1,-,TRBJ2-1,-,17,TGTGCCAGCAGCAATAGTCAAAGGGGAGGGGGGTACAATGAGCAGTTCTTC,CASSNSQRGGGYNEQFF
TRBV4-1,TRBD1,TRBJ1-1,few,15,TGCGCCAGCAGCCAAGGACAGGGGCGCCAGACTGAAGCTTTCTTT,CASSQGQGRQTEAFF
TRBV6-1,TRBD2,TRBJ2-7,-,14,TGTGCCAGCATTCTGAGCGGGGTCTCCTACGAGCAGTACTTC,CASILSGVSYEQYF
TRBV14,-,TRBJ1-4,-,11,TGTGCCAGCAGCCAGGACCGGGCCCTGTTTTTT,CASSQDRALFF
TRBV6-1,TRBD2,TRBJ2-1,few,16,TGTGCCAGCAGTGCAACTAGCGGGAGAGGTGGGCATGAGCAGTTCTTC,CASSATSGRGGHEQFF